Detailed here is one TCR beta chain. Its cognate antigen is unknown. These data come from a study of response to subunit inactivated influenza vaccine. The CDR3 totals 19 residues. J lost 4 bases, V lost 2 bases, and 16 bases had no gene match. Germline V gene sequence: CDR1 LGHDT, CDR2 YNNKEL (reference sequence). A single record per CDR3 protein comes from TCRdb applying MiXCR to the RT-PCR reads. The sample has 500,000 or so distinct CDR3 sequences, more than 15% seen once; the top ten hold roughly 3%. Study-wide points: Few new T cells, the authors suggested, are recruited by each seasonal influenza vaccination.

The sequencing here drew on CD4+ T cells sorted from PBMCs, taken about 24 months after vaccination. This chain connects TRBV3-1 to TRBJ2-1, with 8 bases fitting TRBD1. This receptor was identified in a man aged 45 to 70 who received an inactivated influenza vaccine. In DNA, the CDR3 is TGTGCCAGCAGCCAAACCTGGGTCAGGGGGCGACCCTCTTACAATGAGCAGTTCTTC. It yields the protein CASSQTWVRGRPSYNEQFF.